This TCR beta chain was sequenced in a study of identical twins. Study-wide results and limits: The degree of excess twin sharing was weaker in beta out-of-frame sequences. Models underestimated out-of-frame TCR alpha sharing in monozygotic twins. An excess of low generation probability was shown by twin-shared out-of-frame alpha sequences.

TCRdb reprocessed the 5' RACE reads via MiXCR and lists one record per CDR3 protein. The data show around 670,000 distinct CDR3 sequences, 5.5% to 6.5% seen once. The CDR3 runs to 13 residues. The ends were cut back, 4 bases at V and 7 bases at J, with 13 bases in the middle. The germline CDR1 and CDR2 sequences are DFQATT and SNEGSKA (reference sequence). Everyone who gave samples was a healthy Caucasian. This clonotype was recorded at least ten times. Its antigen remains unidentified. The source material was naive T cells sorted from blood. The TCR comes from a man in his late teens or twenties in good health. The chain employs TRBV20-1 and TRBJ1-4, with D tentatively TRBD1 (5 bases). In DNA form, the CDR3 reads TGCAGTGCTACCGGGACCCCGGTTGAAAAACTGTTTTTT. It codes for CSATGTPVEKLFF.